These 2 T cell receptor beta chains share one sample of origin, sequenced in a study of cytomegalovirus exposure and HLA in healthy donors (dated 2017 in TCRdb). The library was generated by the immunoSEQ multiplex PCR assay. For the multiplex PCR, a mixture combining 60 forward primers for TCR Vbeta segments and 13 reverse primers for TCR Jbeta segments was used. The table comes from immuneACCESS by way of TCRdb, which keeps in-frame sequences with V and J called. Part of the clones is missing from these tables; in studies checked, under half for an unresolved V gene and the rest for unknown reasons. This sample has some 90,000 clones in its table, and roughly 74% of those were observed once. The top ten hold 2.5% to 3.5% of the sample. Sequencing was performed on PBMCs. These receptors were collected from a female donor in good health and CMV-seropositive.

The gene calls are TRBV6-1 and TRBJ2-6, with 12 bases fitting TRBD1. Trimming cost V 2 bases and J 2 bases; bases outside gene matches: 13. Germline CDR1 reads MNHNS; CDR2 reads SASEGT. This CDR3 comprises 21 residues. The CDR3 reads CASSETGQGANFRAGANVLTF. The CDR3 DNA reads as TGTGCCAGCAGTGAAACGGGACAGGGGGCGAATTTCCGGGCTGGGGCCAACGTCCTGACTTTC.

This chain joins TRBV25-1 and TRBJ1-3, with 7 nucleotides matching TRBD1. V lost 3 bases to trimming and J lost 2 bases; unmatched junction nucleotides: 4. The CDR3 sequence is 15 residues long. Germline loops: CDR1 MGHDK, CDR2 SYGVNS. CDR3 sequence reads: CASSEGQGAGNTIYF. CDR3 in DNA: TGTGCCAGCAGTGAGGGGCAGGGGGCTGGAAACACCATATATTTT.